These T cell receptor beta chains were read from a single sample in a study of shared clonotypes between healthy human individuals. TCRdb's table, derived via immunoSEQ multiplex PCR, lists solely in-frame clones and lacks some. The repertoire holds around 450,000 clones, with about four fifths as singletons. The specimen was PBMCs. Receptor source: a woman aged 40 to 55 in good health. Some clones in this sample may be carry-over from other donors' samples. CDR3s include the opening cysteine and the closing phenylalanine or tryptophan. D genes are given only for firm matches. Size is stated for part of the rows, as once, few or many counts, or as a class when the clone is expanded.

CDR3 | DNA | V | size | J | D
CASSPLSGRGTDTQYF | TGTGCCAGTAGTCCCTTAAGCGGGAGAGGGACAGATACGCAGTATTTT | TRBV19 | NA | TRBJ2-3 | TRBD2
CASRRRPDETQYF | TGTGCCAGCAGAAGGAGGCCGGATGAGACCCAGTACTTC | TRBV5-5 | NA | TRBJ2-5 | NA
CASHRDQNTDTQYF | TGCGCCAGTCACAGGGACCAGAACACAGATACGCAGTATTTT | TRBV10-2 | NA | TRBJ2-3 | NA
CASSQELGGARVPGYTF | TGCGCCAGCAGCCAAGAGTTGGGAGGGGCGCGAGTTCCCGGCTACACCTTC | TRBV4-1 | once | TRBJ1-2 | NA
CATKPDRAGYTF | TGTGCCACCAAACCCGACAGGGCTGGCTACACCTTC | TRBV28 | many | TRBJ1-2 | TRBD1
CAISPGTSGSLEQFF | TGTGCCATCAGTCCCGGGACTAGCGGGAGTCTTGAGCAGTTCTTC | TRBV10-3 | NA | TRBJ2-1 | TRBD2
CASSLGLAGGLETQYF | TGTGCTAGCAGCTTAGGGCTAGCGGGAGGGTTGGAGACCCAGTACTTC | TRBV7-7 | NA | TRBJ2-5 | TRBD2
CASGFATGVNEQFF | TGTGCCAGCGGATTCGCCACAGGGGTCAATGAGCAGTTCTTC | TRBV6-5 | NA | TRBJ2-1 | TRBD1
CASSPNRHMNTEAFF | TGTGCCAGCTCACCTAACAGGCACATGAACACTGAAGCTTTCTTT | TRBV18 | few | TRBJ1-1 | NA
CASGLGKGLVSDEQFF | TGTGCTAGTGGTTTAGGGAAGGGACTAGTGTCAGATGAGCAGTTCTTC | TRBV12-5 | few | TRBJ2-1 | TRBD2
CASSTLRHGGNEQFF | TGTGCCAGTAGTACCCTTCGACACGGGGGCAATGAGCAGTTCTTC | TRBV19 | NA | TRBJ2-1 | NA
CAWTGLYGYTF | TGTGCCTGGACTGGGCTCTATGGCTACACCTTC | TRBV30 | NA | TRBJ1-2 | NA
CASSYSHGQGGGYTF | TGTGCCAGCAGTTACAGCCATGGACAGGGCGGGGGCTACACCTTC | TRBV6-5 | NA | TRBJ1-2 | TRBD1
CASSTNFVSYNEQFF | TGTGCCAGCAGTACCAATTTCGTCTCCTACAATGAGCAGTTCTTC | TRBV6-5 | NA | TRBJ2-1 | NA
CASSENVNTEAFF | TGTGCCAGCAGTGAAAATGTGAACACTGAAGCTTTCTTT | TRBV6-1 | NA | TRBJ1-1 | NA
CASSRKTGASTDTQYF | TGTGCCAGCAGTCGGAAGACAGGGGCTAGCACAGATACGCAGTATTTT | TRBV28 | NA | TRBJ2-3 | TRBD1
CASSLGGRAFHEQYF | TGTGCCAGCAGCTTAGGCGGGAGGGCCTTCCACGAGCAGTACTTC | TRBV13 | NA | TRBJ2-7 | TRBD2
CASSRELSVSYEQYF | TGTGCCAGCTCACGGGAGCTCTCCGTTTCCTACGAGCAGTACTTC | TRBV18 | NA | TRBJ2-7 | NA
CASSVERSTDTQYF | TGTGCCAGCAGCGTCGAGAGGAGCACAGATACGCAGTATTTT | TRBV11-2 | NA | TRBJ2-3 | NA
CASSLVRVGTGELFF | TGTGCCAGCAGCTTAGTCAGGGTTGGCACCGGGGAGCTGTTTTTT | TRBV7-2 | many | TRBJ2-2 | NA
CASSLGPHEQFF | TGTGCCAGCAGCTTAGGTCCCCATGAGCAGTTCTTC | TRBV7-9 | once | TRBJ2-1 | NA
CASSPPSLRQYF | TGTGCCAGCAGTCCCCCCTCCTTACGGCAGTACTTC | TRBV28 | NA | TRBJ2-7 | NA
CAWSVGTQISYEQYF | TGTGCCTGGAGTGTAGGGACACAGATCTCCTACGAGCAGTACTTC | TRBV30 | NA | TRBJ2-7 | NA
CASSQVYGSSLNEQFF | TGCGCCAGCAGCCAAGTTTACGGGAGCAGCCTCAATGAGCAGTTCTTC | TRBV4-1 | once | TRBJ2-1 | NA
CASSQPLGWTDTQYF | TGCGCCAGCAGTCAACCTCTCGGGTGGACAGATACGCAGTATTTT | TRBV23-1 | NA | TRBJ2-3 | NA
CASSEGGNTIYF | TGTGCCAGTAGTGAGGGAGGAAACACCATATATTTT | TRBV19 | once | TRBJ1-3 | NA
CASSPPEGGPLNTEAFF | TGTGCCAGCTCACCGCCCGAGGGGGGGCCGCTGAACACTGAAGCTTTCTTT | TRBV18 | NA | TRBJ1-1 | NA